A selection of T cell receptor beta chains follows, all from one sample in a study of T cell repertoires in cytomegalovirus infection. TCRdb re-derived calls from the reads in MiXCR, one entry per CDR3 protein. The repertoire holds almost 500,000 distinct CDR3 sequences, with roughly 12% as singletons. The sequenced sample consisted of PBMCs. The receptors shown here come from a human donor in good health (CMV status not recorded). Some clones in this sample may be carry-over from other donors' samples. The CDR3 runs from the conserved cysteine through the conserved F or W. A D gene is named only where the DNA matches it firmly. Size tells how often a clone was seen (once, few, many) or the class of an expanded clone, and some rows leave it out.

CDR3 length: 19; D gene: TRBD1; J gene: TRBJ1-6; clone size: many; V gene: TRBV12-5; CDR3 protein: CASGLVQGTGLEYNSPLHF; CDR3 DNA: TGTGCTAGTGGTTTGGTACAAGGGACAGGCCTAGAATATAATTCACCCCTCCACTTT
CDR3 length: 17; D gene: .; J gene: TRBJ2-7; clone size: many; V gene: TRBV6-1; CDR3 protein: CASSSSSLWAGPREQYF; CDR3 DNA: TGTGCCAGCAGTTCATCATCCCTCTGGGCAGGGCCCCGCGAGCAGTACTTC
CDR3 length: 16; D gene: .; J gene: TRBJ2-2; clone size: many; V gene: TRBV6-1; CDR3 protein: CASRVPGPRHTGELFF; CDR3 DNA: TGTGCCAGCAGGGTCCCGGGACCGAGGCACACCGGGGAGCTGTTTTTT
CDR3 length: 14; D gene: .; J gene: TRBJ1-4; clone size: few; V gene: TRBV20-1; CDR3 protein: CSAGRGNPNEKLFF; CDR3 DNA: TGCAGTGCTGGGAGAGGCAATCCTAATGAAAAACTGTTTTTT
CDR3 length: 11; D gene: .; J gene: TRBJ2-1; clone size: .; V gene: TRBV3-1; CDR3 protein: CASSQDGEQFF; CDR3 DNA: TGTGCCAGCAGCCAAGATGGGGAGCAGTTCTTC
CDR3 length: 11; D gene: .; J gene: TRBJ2-5; clone size: many; V gene: TRBV7-8; CDR3 protein: CASSDLETQYF; CDR3 DNA: TGTGCCAGCAGCGATCTAGAGACCCAGTACTTC
CDR3 length: 15; D gene: .; J gene: TRBJ2-3; clone size: few; V gene: TRBV10-3; CDR3 protein: CAISDRDSRTDTQYF; CDR3 DNA: TGTGCCATCAGTGACCGGGACTCACGCACAGATACGCAGTATTTT
CDR3 length: 15; D gene: TRBD2; J gene: TRBJ2-1; clone size: .; V gene: TRBV30; CDR3 protein: CAWSAGLAGVDEQFF; CDR3 DNA: TGTGCCTGGAGCGCGGGACTAGCGGGAGTTGACGAGCAGTTCTTC
CDR3 length: 15; D gene: TRBD1; J gene: TRBJ2-1; clone size: many; V gene: TRBV4-1; CDR3 protein: CASSQGARGSNEQFF; CDR3 DNA: TGCGCCAGCAGCCAAGGGGCCAGGGGGAGCAATGAGCAGTTCTTC
CDR3 length: 13; D gene: .; J gene: TRBJ1-2; clone size: few; V gene: TRBV4-1; CDR3 protein: CASSQGAGRGYTF; CDR3 DNA: TGCGCCAGCAGCCAAGGGGCGGGCCGCGGCTACACCTTC
CDR3 length: 13; D gene: .; J gene: TRBJ2-5; clone size: many; V gene: TRBV5-6; CDR3 protein: CASSLRTGETQYF; CDR3 DNA: TGTGCCAGCAGCTTGAGGACGGGGGAGACCCAGTACTTC
CDR3 length: 14; D gene: .; J gene: TRBJ1-5; clone size: many; V gene: TRBV19; CDR3 protein: CASLRRGVDQPQHF; CDR3 DNA: TGTGCCAGCCTGAGGAGGGGAGTAGACCAGCCCCAGCATTTT
CDR3 length: 15; D gene: TRBD2; J gene: TRBJ2-5; clone size: .; V gene: TRBV5-4; CDR3 protein: CASSLGVAGVETQYF; CDR3 DNA: TGTGCCAGCAGCTTGGGGGTAGCGGGAGTGGAGACCCAGTACTTC
CDR3 length: 15; D gene: .; J gene: TRBJ2-3; clone size: .; V gene: TRBV5-6; CDR3 protein: CASSFLNGITDTQYF; CDR3 DNA: TGTGCCAGCAGCTTTTTGAACGGGATCACAGATACGCAGTATTTT
CDR3 length: 14; D gene: .; J gene: TRBJ2-1; clone size: many; V gene: TRBV29-1; CDR3 protein: CSVYSYSSYNEQFF; CDR3 DNA: TGCAGCGTTTACAGCTACAGCTCCTACAATGAGCAGTTCTTC
CDR3 length: 16; D gene: .; J gene: TRBJ1-2; clone size: few; V gene: TRBV14; CDR3 protein: CASSNWQVTPLYGYTF; CDR3 DNA: TGTGCCAGCAGCAACTGGCAGGTGACGCCTCTATATGGCTACACCTTC
CDR3 length: 16; D gene: TRBD1; J gene: TRBJ2-1; clone size: many; V gene: TRBV29-1; CDR3 protein: CSVEIGTGGAYNEQFF; CDR3 DNA: TGCAGCGTCGAGATTGGGACAGGGGGGGCCTACAATGAGCAGTTCTTC
CDR3 length: 15; D gene: .; J gene: TRBJ2-7; clone size: .; V gene: TRBV27; CDR3 protein: CASTLRAEGLYEQYF; CDR3 DNA: TGTGCCAGCACCCTTCGGGCGGAGGGCCTCTACGAGCAGTACTTC
CDR3 length: 13; D gene: .; J gene: TRBJ1-1; clone size: many; V gene: TRBV7-9; CDR3 protein: CASSLARPGEAFF; CDR3 DNA: TGTGCCAGCAGCTTAGCACGGCCAGGAGAAGCTTTCTTT
CDR3 length: 14; D gene: .; J gene: TRBJ1-5; clone size: few; V gene: TRBV19; CDR3 protein: CASSIEPQYKPQHF; CDR3 DNA: TGTGCCAGTAGTATAGAACCACAGTATAAACCCCAGCATTTT
CDR3 length: 13; D gene: .; J gene: TRBJ1-1; clone size: many; V gene: TRBV28; CDR3 protein: CASSFVGNTEAFF; CDR3 DNA: TGTGCCAGCAGTTTTGTAGGGAACACTGAAGCTTTCTTT
CDR3 length: 16; D gene: .; J gene: TRBJ2-1; clone size: .; V gene: TRBV23-1; CDR3 protein: CASSHSRGGTHNEQFF; CDR3 DNA: TGCGCCAGCAGTCACTCGAGGGGGGGGACCCACAATGAGCAGTTCTTC
CDR3 length: 15; D gene: TRBD2; J gene: TRBJ2-1; clone size: .; V gene: TRBV12-3/TRBV12-4; CDR3 protein: CASRGGTSGQHLQFF; CDR3 DNA: TGTGCCAGCAGGGGGGGGACTAGCGGCCAACATCTGCAGTTCTTC
CDR3 length: 14; D gene: .; J gene: TRBJ2-2; clone size: .; V gene: TRBV9; CDR3 protein: CASSPQGAPGELFF; CDR3 DNA: TGTGCCAGCAGCCCTCAAGGGGCCCCCGGGGAGCTGTTTTTT
CDR3 length: 15; D gene: .; J gene: TRBJ2-3; clone size: few; V gene: TRBV6-5; CDR3 protein: CASSYSVGGADTQYF; CDR3 DNA: TGTGCCAGCAGTTACTCGGTAGGGGGGGCTGATACGCAGTATTTT
CDR3 length: 14; D gene: .; J gene: TRBJ2-1; clone size: .; V gene: TRBV14; CDR3 protein: CASSRSLGHNEQFF; CDR3 DNA: TGTGCCAGCAGCCGATCTTTGGGGCACAATGAGCAGTTCTTC
CDR3 length: 14; D gene: .; J gene: TRBJ2-3; clone size: .; V gene: TRBV20-1; CDR3 protein: CSATTGYGADTQYF; CDR3 DNA: TGCAGTGCTACCACGGGCTACGGCGCAGATACGCAGTATTTT
CDR3 length: 14; D gene: .; J gene: TRBJ1-3; clone size: many; V gene: TRBV5-1; CDR3 protein: CASSTGPSGNTIYF; CDR3 DNA: TGCGCCAGCAGCACGGGGCCATCTGGAAACACCATATATTTT
CDR3 length: 13; D gene: .; J gene: TRBJ2-5; clone size: many; V gene: TRBV12-5; CDR3 protein: CASGSTVQETQYF; CDR3 DNA: TGTGCTAGTGGATCGACGGTCCAAGAGACCCAGTACTTC
CDR3 length: 14; D gene: TRBD2; J gene: TRBJ2-5; clone size: many; V gene: TRBV5-1; CDR3 protein: CASSPGTIKETQYF; CDR3 DNA: TGCGCCAGCAGCCCCGGGACTATAAAAGAGACCCAGTACTTC